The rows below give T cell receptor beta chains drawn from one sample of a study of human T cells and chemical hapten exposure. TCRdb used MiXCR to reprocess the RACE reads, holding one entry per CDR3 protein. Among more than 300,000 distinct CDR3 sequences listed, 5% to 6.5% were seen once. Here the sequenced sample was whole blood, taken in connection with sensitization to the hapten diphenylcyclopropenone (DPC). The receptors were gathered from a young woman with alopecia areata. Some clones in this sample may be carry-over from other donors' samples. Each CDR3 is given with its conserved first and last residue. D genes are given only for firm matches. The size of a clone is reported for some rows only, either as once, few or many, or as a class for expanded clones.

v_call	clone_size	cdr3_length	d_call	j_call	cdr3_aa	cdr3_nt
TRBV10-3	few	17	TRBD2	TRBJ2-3	CAITQRASGGATDTQYF	TGTGCCATCACCCAAAGGGCTAGCGGGGGGGCAACAGATACGCAGTATTTT
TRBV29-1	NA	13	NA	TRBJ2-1	CSVASGTYNEQFF	TGCAGCGTCGCCTCCGGGACCTACAATGAGCAGTTCTTC
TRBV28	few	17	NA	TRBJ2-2	CASSLSPGAGNTGELFF	TGTGCCAGCAGTTTATCTCCGGGGGCAGGGAACACCGGGGAGCTGTTTTTT
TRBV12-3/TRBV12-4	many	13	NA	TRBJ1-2	CASSRGLNYGYTF	TGTGCCAGCAGTAGGGGACTGAACTATGGCTACACCTTC
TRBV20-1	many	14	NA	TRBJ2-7	CSAREGGGATVQYF	TGCAGTGCTAGAGAAGGTGGGGGGGCTACTGTGCAGTACTTC
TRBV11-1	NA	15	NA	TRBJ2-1	CASSLGWNGPDEQFF	TGTGCCAGCAGCTTAGGCTGGAACGGGCCGGATGAGCAGTTCTTC
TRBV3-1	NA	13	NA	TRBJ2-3	CASSQVREDTQYF	TGTGCCAGCAGCCAAGTGCGAGAAGATACGCAGTATTTT
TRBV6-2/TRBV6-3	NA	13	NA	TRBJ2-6	CACRSSGANVLTF	TGTGCCTGTCGGAGCTCTGGGGCCAACGTCCTGACTTTC
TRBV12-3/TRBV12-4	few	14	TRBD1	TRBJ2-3	CASTAWTGGNTQYF	TGTGCCAGCACCGCCTGGACAGGGGGAAATACGCAGTATTTT
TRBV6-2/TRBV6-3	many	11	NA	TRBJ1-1	CASQGLSEAFF	TGTGCCAGCCAGGGGCTTAGCGAAGCTTTCTTT
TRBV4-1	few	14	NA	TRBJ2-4	CASSQSGQESIQYF	TGCGCCAGCAGCCAGAGCGGGCAGGAGTCCATTCAGTACTTC
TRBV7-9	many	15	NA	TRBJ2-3	CASSQGRSSTDTQYF	TGTGCCAGCAGCCAGGGGCGTTCAAGCACAGATACGCAGTATTTT
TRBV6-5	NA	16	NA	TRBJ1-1	CASSYDKRTGHTEAFF	TGTGCCAGCAGTTACGACAAACGGACGGGTCACACTGAAGCTTTCTTT
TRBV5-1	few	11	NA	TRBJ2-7	CASRTAYEQYF	TGCGCCAGCAGGACCGCCTACGAGCAGTACTTC
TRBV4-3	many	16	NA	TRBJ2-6	CASSRATRSGANVLTF	TGCGCCAGCAGCCGGGCAACTCGCTCTGGGGCCAACGTCCTGACTTTC
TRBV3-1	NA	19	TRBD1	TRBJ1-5	CASSLSDGQGLGGNQPQHF	TGTGCCAGCAGCCTCAGCGACGGACAGGGGTTGGGCGGCAATCAGCCCCAGCATTTT
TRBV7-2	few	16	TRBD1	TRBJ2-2	CASSSGDRGYTGELFF	TGTGCCAGCAGCTCAGGGGACAGGGGATACACCGGGGAGCTGTTTTTT
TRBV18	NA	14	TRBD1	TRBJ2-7	CASSPDFRQGEQYF	TGTGCCAGCTCACCTGACTTTAGACAGGGAGAGCAGTACTTC
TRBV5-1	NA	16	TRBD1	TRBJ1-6	CASSSLQGAENSPLHF	TGCGCCAGCAGCTCATTACAGGGGGCTGAGAATTCACCCCTCCACTTT
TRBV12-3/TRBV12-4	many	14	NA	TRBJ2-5	CASSLGRQQETQYF	TGTGCCAGCAGTTTAGGGCGACAGCAAGAGACCCAGTACTTC
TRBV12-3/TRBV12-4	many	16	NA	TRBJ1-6	CASRHTQGSYNSPLHF	TGTGCCAGCAGGCACACACAGGGCTCCTATAATTCACCCCTCCACTTT
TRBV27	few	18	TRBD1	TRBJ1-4	CASAAGRGQTSTNEKLFF	TGTGCCAGCGCAGCCGGAAGGGGACAGACTTCAACTAATGAAAAACTGTTTTTT
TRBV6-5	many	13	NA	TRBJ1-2	CASSRDLNYGYTF	TGTGCCAGCAGTCGGGACCTGAACTATGGCTACACCTTC
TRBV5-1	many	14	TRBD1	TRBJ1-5	CASRETGGNQPQHF	TGCGCCAGCAGGGAAACAGGGGGCAATCAGCCCCAGCATTTT
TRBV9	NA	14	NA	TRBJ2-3	CASSLTDRTDTQYF	TGTGCCAGCAGCTTGACAGACCGCACAGATACGCAGTATTTT
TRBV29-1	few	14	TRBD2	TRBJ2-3	CSAHGRGGADTQYF	TGCAGCGCCCACGGGCGGGGGGGTGCAGATACGCAGTATTTT
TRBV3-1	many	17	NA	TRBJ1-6	CASSQEGRSSYNSPLHF	TGTGCCAGCAGCCAAGAAGGCAGGAGCTCCTATAATTCACCCCTCCACTTT
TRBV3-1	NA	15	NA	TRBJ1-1	CASSQVATAQPEAFF	TGTGCCAGCAGCCAAGTCGCGACGGCACAGCCTGAAGCTTTCTTT
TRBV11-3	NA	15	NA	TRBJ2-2	CASSHAGGNTGELFF	TGTGCCAGCAGCCACGCCGGGGGGAACACCGGGGAGCTGTTTTTT
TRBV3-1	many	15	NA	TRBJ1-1	CASRLNRPGNTEAFF	TGTGCCAGCAGATTAAACAGACCCGGGAACACTGAAGCTTTCTTT
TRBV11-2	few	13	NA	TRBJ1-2	CASSSQLSEGYTF	TGTGCCAGCAGCTCCCAGTTGTCGGAGGGCTACACCTTC
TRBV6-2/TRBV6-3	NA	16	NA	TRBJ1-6	CASSRLVRAQGSPLHF	TGTGCCAGCAGCAGACTCGTGAGGGCTCAGGGTTCACCCCTCCACTTT
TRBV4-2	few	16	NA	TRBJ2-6	CASSQDMDSGANVLTF	TGTGCCAGCAGCCAAGATATGGACTCTGGGGCCAACGTCCTGACTTTC
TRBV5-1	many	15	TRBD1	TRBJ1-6	CASSADRAPNSPLHF	TGCGCCAGCAGCGCGGACAGGGCGCCCAATTCACCCCTCCACTTT
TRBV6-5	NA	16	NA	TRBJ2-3	CASSSPNRVGTDTQYF	TGTGCCAGCAGTAGCCCCAACAGGGTGGGAACAGATACGCAGTATTTT
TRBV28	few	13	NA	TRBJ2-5	CASSRMKAETQYF	TGTGCCAGCAGTAGGATGAAAGCAGAGACCCAGTACTTC
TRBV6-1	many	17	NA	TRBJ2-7	CASSELWGSDSSYEQYF	TGTGCCAGCAGTGAACTCTGGGGTAGCGATAGCTCCTACGAGCAGTACTTC
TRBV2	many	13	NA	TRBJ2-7	CACTRGSFYEQYF	TGTGCCTGTACGAGGGGCTCCTTCTACGAGCAGTACTTC
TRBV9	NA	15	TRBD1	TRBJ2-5	CASSATLDRQETQYF	TGTGCCAGCAGCGCCACGTTGGACAGGCAAGAGACCCAGTACTTC
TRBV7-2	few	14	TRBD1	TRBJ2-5	CASSLYRGRETQYF	TGTGCCAGCAGCCTATACAGGGGGCGCGAGACCCAGTACTTC
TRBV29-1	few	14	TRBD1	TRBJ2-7	CSVGPGDRGDEQYF	TGCAGCGTTGGCCCCGGGGACAGGGGTGACGAGCAGTACTTC
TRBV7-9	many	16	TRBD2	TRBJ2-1	CASSLLAGGPTGEQFF	TGTGCCAGCAGCCTCTTAGCGGGGGGCCCCACCGGTGAGCAGTTCTTC
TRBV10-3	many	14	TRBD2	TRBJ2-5	CAISETGGPSPQYF	TGTGCCATCAGTGAAACGGGGGGGCCCTCGCCCCAGTACTTC
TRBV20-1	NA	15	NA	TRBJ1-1	CSARGTGHMNTEAFF	TGCAGTGCTAGAGGGACGGGACATATGAACACTGAAGCTTTCTTT
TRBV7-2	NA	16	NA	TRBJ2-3	CASSLAGAGGADTQYF	TGTGCCAGCAGCTTGGCCGGGGCAGGCGGAGCAGATACGCAGTATTTT
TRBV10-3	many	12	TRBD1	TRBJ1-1	CAIRQGKHEAFF	TGTGCCATCCGACAGGGGAAACATGAAGCTTTCTTT
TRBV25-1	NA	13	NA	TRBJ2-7	CASNQNHGTEQYF	TGTGCCAGCAACCAAAACCATGGGACCGAGCAGTACTTC
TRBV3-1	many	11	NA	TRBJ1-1	CASSGRTEAFF	TGTGCCAGCAGCGGACGGACTGAAGCTTTCTTT
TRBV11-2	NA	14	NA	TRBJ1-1	CASRGRLSNTEAFF	TGTGCCAGCCGGGGTCGGCTGTCGAACACTGAAGCTTTCTTT
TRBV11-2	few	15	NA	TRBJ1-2	CASSFRGRGGDGYTF	TGTGCCAGCAGCTTCCGTGGCAGGGGAGGGGATGGCTACACCTTC
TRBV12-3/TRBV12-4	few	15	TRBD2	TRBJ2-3	CASSLGGGTTDTQYF	TGTGCCAGCAGTTTGGGCGGGGGGACCACAGATACGCAGTATTTT
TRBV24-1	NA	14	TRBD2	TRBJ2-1	CATRTSGGANEQFF	TGTGCCACCAGGACTAGCGGGGGGGCCAATGAGCAGTTCTTC